This TCR beta chain was found in a study of blood T cell repertoires in COVID-19. Study-wide context: Whether acute or convalescent, the COVID-19 samples came from the United States, Italy and Spain. PBMCs, B-cell-depleted T cells, or T cells provided the cDNA or gDNA that made up the material.

CDR3 length equals 13 residues. Trimming removed 4 bases at V and 0 bases at J, with 6 bases between. Germline CDR1 is SGDLS and CDR2 is YYNGEE. Original handling: Reference gene primers were amplified, and this amplification served to estimate nucleated cell counts. Assay used: immunoSEQ multiplex PCR; TCRdb lists only in-frame clones, some missing. The V and J calls and clone size come from that table; D and trimming were worked out from the DNA. Among roughly 99,000 clones listed, almost 85% were seen once. The sequenced sample consisted of peripheral blood. This TCR derives from a human donor in a cohort sampled during active COVID-19. V usage is TRBV9 and J usage is TRBJ2-3; D not resolved. The CDR3 sequence is CASSPTSTDTQYF. The CDR3 DNA reads as TGTGCCAGCAGCCCAACTAGCACAGATACGCAGTATTTT.